This record looks at one T cell receptor (beta chain) sequence and its context. CDR1 is GTSNPN and CDR2 is SVGIG in the germline V gene (reference sequence). The CDR3 has 13 amino acids. After removal of 4 bases from V and 5 bases from J, the junction contained 7 bases not matched to a gene. The data belong to a study of control samples from healthy donors and cancer patients. The protocol was immunoSEQ multiplex PCR, while the TCRdb copy is restricted to in-frame clones and leaves out a portion. The table records roughly 80,000 clones, 85% to 90% of them present only once. Sequencing input: PBMCs. This sequence was found in a woman aged 55-69 years with head and neck cancer. J is TRBJ2-7 and V is TRBV30; 8 nucleotides agree with TRBD2. For the CDR3, the DNA is TGTGCCTGGAATCTTAGCGGGAAGGACGAGCAGTACTTC. Its translation is CAWNLSGKDEQYF. Combining the CDR3 with reference TRBV30 and TRBJ2-7 gives the whole variable domain SQTIHQWPATLVQPVGSPLSLECTVEGTSNPNLYWYRQAAGRGLQLLFYSVGIGQISSEVPQNLSASRPQDRQFILSSKKLLLSDSGFYLCAWNLSGKDEQYFGPGTRLTVT.